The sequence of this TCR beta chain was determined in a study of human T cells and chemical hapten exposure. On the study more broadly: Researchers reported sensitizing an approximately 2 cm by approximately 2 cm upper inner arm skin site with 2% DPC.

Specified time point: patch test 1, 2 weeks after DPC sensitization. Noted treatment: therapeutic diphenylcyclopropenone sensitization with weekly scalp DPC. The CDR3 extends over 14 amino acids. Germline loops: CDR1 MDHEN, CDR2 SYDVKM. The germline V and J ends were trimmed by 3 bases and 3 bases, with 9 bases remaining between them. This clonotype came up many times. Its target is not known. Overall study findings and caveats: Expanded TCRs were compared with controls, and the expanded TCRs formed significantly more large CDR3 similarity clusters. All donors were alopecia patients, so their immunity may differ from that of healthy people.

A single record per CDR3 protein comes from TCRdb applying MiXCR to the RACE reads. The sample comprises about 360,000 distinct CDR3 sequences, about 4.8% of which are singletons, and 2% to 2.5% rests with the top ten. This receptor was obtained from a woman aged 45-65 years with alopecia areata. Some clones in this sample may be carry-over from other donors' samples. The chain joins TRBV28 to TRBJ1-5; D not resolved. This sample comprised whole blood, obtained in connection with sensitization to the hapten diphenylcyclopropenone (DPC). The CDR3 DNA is TGTGCCAGCAGTTTGGGTCAGATCAATCAGCCCCAGCATTTT. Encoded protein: CASSLGQINQPQHF.